This T cell receptor (beta chain) was observed in a study of T-cell memory formation after mild COVID-19. In the study overall: TCR clusters showed largely donor specificity. Study-wide findings and caveats: Some SARS-CoV-2-responding clones were already detected in memory before infection. Mostly located in CM and EM were contracting CD4+ clones, with contracting CD8+ clones located in EMRA.

TCRdb called the 5' RACE reads again in MiXCR, with one record for every CDR3 protein. This table has approximately 150,000 distinct CDR3 sequences, under 7% appearing once. A few counts support this clonotype. The antigen is not known. Germline V gene lookup returns CDR1 LNHDA and CDR2 SQIVND (reference sequence). The CDR3 sequence is 13 residues long. V gave up 5 bases and J gave up 4 bases, with 11 bases separating them. The receptor comes from an adult woman who had mild COVID-19 (a few samples of this study predate the infection). Cell type and time point are not known. The chain is built from TRBV19 and TRBJ2-5; D possibly matches TRBD1 or TRBD2 (5 bases each). The sample consisted of PBMCs or a T cell subset sorted from them (not recorded which). The CDR3 bases are TGTGCCAGTAGTGGGACCCTAACAGAGACCCAGTACTTC. Translated: CASSGTLTETQYF.